The 5 T cell receptor beta chains in this list originate from one sample, sequenced in a study of PD-L1 blockade in urothelial cancer (dated by TCRdb to 2017 to 2019). The library came from the immunoSEQ multiplex PCR assay. What TCRdb holds here is the immuneACCESS table cut down to in-frame rearrangements. Part of the clones is not present; checked against another copy, under half of the missing clones reflect an unresolved V gene, and the others are unexplained. This sample lists tens of thousands of clones; around 87% were detected once. Jointly, the top ten make up 1.6% of the sample. The time point tag for this specimen amounts to: pretreatment peripheral blood. Sequencing used PBMCs, obtained around atezolizumab (anti-PD-L1) treatment. Source of these receptors: a man aged 55 to 69 with urothelial cancer.

The gene calls are TRBV25-1 and TRBJ2-3; no reliable D call. There are 13 residues in the CDR3. Germline V gene lookup returns CDR1 MGHDK and CDR2 SYGVNS. V lost 0 bases and J lost 15, with 16 bases in between. This CDR3 is CASSEYPTSGQYF. In nucleotides, the CDR3 is TGTGCCAGCAGTGAATATCCTACGTCAGGCCAATATTTT.

The chain is built from TRBV5-1 and TRBJ2-7; D perhaps matches TRBD1 (8 bases). This CDR3 is 15 amino acids long. V lost 4 bases and J lost 1, with 15 bases in between. The germline CDR1 and CDR2 sequences are SGHRS and YFSETQ. The CDR3 region has the DNA TGCGCCAGCAGCCGTATACAGGGGGGGTCCTACGAGCAGTACTTC. Protein: CASSRIQGGSYEQYF.

This clone has just one count. This chain links TRBV4-3 with TRBJ2-1, with D possibly TRBD1 on 5 matching bases. Trimming removed 0 bases at V and 8 bases at J, with 11 bases between. This CDR3 region has 14 residues. Germline V gene sequence: CDR1 LGHNA, CDR2 YSLEER. In nucleotides, the CDR3 is TGCGCCAGCAGCCAAGATAACCAGGGCGATGAGCAGTTCTTC. Protein: CASSQDNQGDEQFF.

The chain uses TRBV12-2 and TRBJ1-4; the D call of TRBD1 is as the table states it, not checked on the DNA. TRBV12-2 is annotated as a pseudogene. There are 15 residues in the CDR3. The CDR3 DNA reads as TGTGCAAGCCTCAGACAGGTTGCAACTAATGAAAAACTGTTTTTT. Translating gives CASLRQVATNEKLFF.

The genes are TRBV5-4 and TRBJ2-5; D remains unclear. Looked up from germline, CDR1 is SGHNT and CDR2 is YYREEE (reference sequence). With 0 bases removed from V and 2 bases from J, the gap between germline ends came to 5 bases. The CDR3 runs to 13 residues. CDR3 amino acids: CASSLAVQETQYF. CDR3 sequence (DNA): TGTGCCAGCAGCTTGGCCGTACAAGAGACCCAGTACTTC.